This TCR beta chain comes out of a study of naive and memory T cell subsets. The study, taken as a whole, reports: A few larger clonotypes appeared in naive repertoires, especially CD8, possibly memory cells re-expressing CD45RA.

Trimming stripped 4 bases from V and 1 base from J, with 10 bases between. This CDR3 comprises 14 residues. CDR1 is MNHEY, CDR2 SVGEGT, per germline. An equimolar mix of two oligonucleotides served as the beta constant-region primer for TRBC1 and TRBC2. Nested alpha and beta constant-region primers with the SP2 primer drove four PCR rounds on ligated cDNA. MiXCR, applied by TCRdb to the UMI-ligation and nested PCR reads, yields one record per CDR3 protein. The sample records approximately 140,000 distinct CDR3 sequences, roughly 22% being singletons. About this clonotype: What it binds is not known.

This chain joins TRBV6-2 or TRBV6-3 and TRBJ1-1; a weak D match, TRBD1 (5 bases). The origin of this receptor is a human donor in good health. Sequenced input: naive CD4+ T cells from blood. Written as DNA, the CDR3 is TGTGCCAGCAGTTGGGGGATAGGGAACACTGAAGCTTTCTTT. This translates into CASSWGIGNTEAFF.